Below, 8 T cell receptor beta chains from the same sample are listed, as sequenced in a study of shared clonotypes between healthy human individuals. This table comes from immunoSEQ multiplex PCR, and its TCRdb copy is limited to in-frame clones, with some not included. This table holds some 2,500,000 clones, over 85% found once. Material: naive CD4+ T cells from PBMCs. Described subset: CD45RA+ positively selected. The receptors were sampled from a man aged 18 to 29 in good health. Some clones in this sample may be carry-over from other donors' samples.

Notes on this clone: This sample includes further DNA sequences coding for the same CDR3. This chain links TRBV6-1 with TRBJ1-2; D not certain. Trimming shortened V by 4 bases and J by 5 bases, and 8 bases separated the two germline ends. Germline V lookup: CDR1 MNHNS, CDR2 SASEGT. CDR3 length equals 12 residues. CDR3 DNA sequence: TGTGCCAGCAGTGTGTCAGTTTATGGCTACACCTTC. Protein: CASSVSVYGYTF.

The chain carries TRBV27 and TRBJ1-5; TRBD1 agrees at 9 bases. The V segment lost 5 bases and the J segment 4 bases; nucleotides outside the gene matches: 12. CDR1 MNHEY and CDR2 SMNVEV come from the germline V gene (reference sequence). This CDR3 has 17 amino acids. In nucleotides, the CDR3 is TGTGCCAGCAGTCACAGGGGGCCGGAGATAGTAAATCAGCCCCAGCATTTT. Translating gives CASSHRGPEIVNQPQHF.

The V call is TRBV7-8, the J call TRBJ2-5, with D hard to call. CDR3 length: 13 amino acids. V dropped 5 bases and J dropped 5 bases, with 12 bases sitting between them. Germline assignment: CDR1 SGHVS and CDR2 FQNEAQ. The CDR3 spells CASSKDYRETQYF. The CDR3 DNA reads as TGTGCCAGCAGCAAGGATTATAGGGAGACCCAGTACTTC.

The chain couples TRBV7-9 to TRBJ2-1, with TRBD2 matching over 7 bases. CDR1 SEHNR and CDR2 FQNEAQ come from the germline V gene (reference sequence). This CDR3 spans 13 amino acids. V trimming: 3 bases; J trimming: 14 bases; junction bases outside the gene matches: 10. The CDR3 DNA reads TGTGCCAGCAGCTTCCAACTAGCGACGATTAAGTTCTTC. It specifies CASSFQLATIKFF.

The chain combines TRBV13 with TRBJ2-3; TRBD2 is a possible D gene (6 bases). The V gene lost 5 bases and the J gene lost 4 bases, with 13 bases spanning the gap. Per the germline V gene, CDR1 is PRHDT and CDR2 is FYEKMQ (reference sequence). This CDR3 region has 14 residues. DNA for the CDR3: TGTGCCAGCAGCCCGGGAGTAGTGGCAGATACGCAGTATTTT. Translation: CASSPGVVADTQYF. Together with reference TRBV13 and TRBJ2-3, the CDR3 gives the full variable domain: AAGVIQSPRHLIKEKRETATLKCYPIPRHDTVYWYQQGPGQDPQFLISFYEKMQSDKGSIPDRFSAQQFSDYHSELNMSSLELGDSALYFCASSPGVVADTQYFGPGTRLTVL.

The chain joins TRBV7-9 to TRBJ2-7; D gene uncertain. Germline lookup yields CDR1 SEHNR and CDR2 FQNEAQ (reference sequence). Trimming shortened V by 3 bases and J by 4 bases, and 16 bases separated the two germline ends. This CDR3 has 15 amino acids. The CDR3 protein is CASSFGPGSSYEQYF. DNA for the CDR3: TGTGCCAGCAGCTTCGGCCCCGGATCTTCGTACGAGCAGTACTTC. The whole variable domain, remainder taken from reference TRBV7-9 and TRBJ2-7, is DTGVSQNPRHKITKRGQNVTFRCDPISEHNRLYWYRQTLGQGPEFLTYFQNEAQLEKSRLLSDRFSAERPKGSFSTLEIQRTEQGDSAMYLCASSFGPGSSYEQYFGPGTRLTVT.

The rearrangement links TRBV14 to TRBJ2-7; TRBD1 agrees at 10 bases. V dropped 4 bases and J dropped 1; count of bases not matched to a gene: 7. Germline V gives CDR1 SGHDN, CDR2 FVKESK. CDR3 length: 16 amino acids. The CDR3 sequence: CASSLGGGQGSYEQYF. DNA of the CDR3: TGTGCCAGCAGCCTCGGAGGGGGACAGGGGTCCTACGAGCAGTACTTC.

Notes on this clone: This sample includes further DNA sequences coding for the same CDR3. CDR3 amino acids: CASSPSGETQYF. The CDR3 DNA follows: TGTGCCAGCAGCCCCTCCGGGGAGACCCAGTACTTC. V is TRBV7-2 and J is TRBJ2-5; no firm D call. V was pared by 5 bases and J by 5 bases, with 9 bases between. This CDR3 has 12 amino acids. The germline V gene has CDR1 SGHTA and CDR2 FQGNSA.